The source of this TCR beta chain is a study of spatial heterogeneity in lung cancer. For the study at large: Detected beta-chain sequences consistently exceeded alpha-chain sequences.

Looked up from germline, CDR1 is DFQATT and CDR2 is SNEGSKA (reference sequence). The CDR3 covers 15 residues. Between the trimmed V and J ends, which lost 8 bases and 2 bases, there was a span of 16 bases. TCRdb independently ran MiXCR on the 5' RACE reads; one entry per CDR3 protein. The sample includes roughly 20,000 distinct CDR3 sequences, approximately 4.2% of them seen just once. This clonotype was picked up many times. The time point here: sample taken at primary tumor resection. The V and J genes are TRBV20-1 and TRBJ1-6; D is unresolved. The source was PBMCs, collected at surgery. The clonotype was recovered from a male donor with early-stage non-small cell lung cancer. CDR3: CSSSNVKAYNSPLHF. DNA of the CDR3: TGCAGTTCAAGTAACGTAAAGGCCTATAATTCACCCCTCCACTTT.